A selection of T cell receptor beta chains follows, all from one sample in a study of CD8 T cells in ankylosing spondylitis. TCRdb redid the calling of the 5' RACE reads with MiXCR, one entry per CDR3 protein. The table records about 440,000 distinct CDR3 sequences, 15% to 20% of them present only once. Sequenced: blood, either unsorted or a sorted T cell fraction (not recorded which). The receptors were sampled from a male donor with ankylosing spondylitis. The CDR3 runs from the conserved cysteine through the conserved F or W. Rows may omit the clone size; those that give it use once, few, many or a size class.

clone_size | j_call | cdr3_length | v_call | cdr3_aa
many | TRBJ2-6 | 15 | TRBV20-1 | CSATDRFSGANVLTF
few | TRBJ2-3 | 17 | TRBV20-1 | CSARDVWAETSTDTQYF
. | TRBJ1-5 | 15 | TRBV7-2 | CASSLEGFGNQPQHF
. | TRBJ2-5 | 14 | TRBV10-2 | CASSEGRGGETQYF
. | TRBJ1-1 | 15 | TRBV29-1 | CSVEQQGARNTEAFF
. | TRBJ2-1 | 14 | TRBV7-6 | CASSHRVDYNEQFF
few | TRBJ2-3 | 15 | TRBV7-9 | CASSSGQGATDTQYF
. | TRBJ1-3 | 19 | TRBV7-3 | CASSNEPPGTTTPGVTIYF
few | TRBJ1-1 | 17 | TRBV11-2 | CASSLEAGFGMVAEAFF
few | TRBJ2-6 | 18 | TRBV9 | CASSPRQGATSGANVLTF
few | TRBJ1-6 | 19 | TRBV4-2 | CASSQDRDLGSSYNSPLHF
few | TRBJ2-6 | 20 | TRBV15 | CATSRDYPGQSPSGANVLTF
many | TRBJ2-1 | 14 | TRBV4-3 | CASSHAISEREQFF
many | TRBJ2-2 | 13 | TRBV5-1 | CASRAQFTGELFF
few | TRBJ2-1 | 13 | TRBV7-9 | CAVSGRGVDEQFF
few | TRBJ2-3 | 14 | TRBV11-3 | CASSSRDKADTQYF
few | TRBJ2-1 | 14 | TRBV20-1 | CSGDPGKGRDEQFF
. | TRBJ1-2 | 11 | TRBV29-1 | CSVGGTYGYTF